This entry lists 24 T cell receptor beta chains sequenced from one sample in a study of prognosis after radiotherapy for stage I lung cancer. Multiplex PCR in two rounds served to amplify TCR beta CDR3 from genomic DNA. First-round PCR, the initial amplification, used primers specific to each TRBV and TRBJ gene. TCRdb reprocessed the multiplex PCR reads via MiXCR and lists one record per CDR3 protein. The table lists roughly 13,000 distinct CDR3 sequences, about half of them singletons. Sequenced material: PBMCs, taken before or after stereotactic body radiation therapy (not recorded which). The receptors were sampled from a donor aged 50 or older with non-small cell lung cancer.

Turning to this clonotype: Germline is not matched at one junction end, which may reflect a read error. The chain links TRBV9 to TRBJ2-5, with a weak D call TRBD2 (7 bases). CDR1 is SGDLS, CDR2 YYNGEE, per germline. CDR3 length: 15 residues. The CDR3: CSSSVDGGAGETQYF. Written as DNA, the CDR3 is TGTTCCAGCAGCGTAGATGGGGGGGCGGGAGAGACCCAGTACTTC.

As concerns this clonotype: This likely traces to a read error, being one base from a far larger clone. The gene calls are TRBV27 and TRBJ1-6; D remains ambiguous. Germline V CDR1 and CDR2: MNHEY, SMNVEV (reference sequence). The CDR3 loop spans 12 amino acids. CDR3 bases: TGTGCCAGCAGCAAGCTAGGCACTGAAACTTTCTTT. Translation: CASSKLGTETFF.

For this clonotype: This probably arose from a read error, given a far larger clone one base away. The gene calls are TRBV6-5 and TRBJ2-7; 8 bases are a match to TRBD1. The CDR3 loop spans 15 amino acids. In germline, CDR1 is MNHEY, CDR2 SVGAGI. With 7 bases clipped from V and 1 base from J, the junction kept 9 bases outside the gene matches. CDR3 sequence: CASNPGQVESYEQYF. Here the CDR3 DNA reads TGTGCCAGCAACCCGGGACAGGTTGAATCCTACGAGCAGTACTTC.

This clonotype was seen only once. Mismatch with germline at one junction end may stem from a read error. This rearrangement joins TRBV29-1 to TRBJ2-5; 7 nucleotides agree with TRBD1. This CDR3 is built from 15 residues. CDR1 and CDR2 from the germline V gene are SQVTM and ANQGSEA. The CDR3 here is CSVPQADRVGENQYF. CDR3 sequence (DNA): TGCAGCGTCCCCCAGGCTGACAGGGTGGGGGAGAACCAGTACTTC.

This clonotype was seen many times. The rearrangement uses TRBV10-2 and TRBJ1-1, with a weak D call TRBD1 (6 bases). In germline, CDR1 is WSHSY, CDR2 SAAADI. This CDR3 comprises 13 residues. Trimming stripped 9 bases from V and 0 bases from J, with 11 bases between. CDR3 bases: TGCGCCAGGTGGGGGCAGCTGAACACTGAAGCTTTCTTT. Translation gives CARWGQLNTEAFF.

By share, this clonotype counts as medium-sized. The gene calls are TRBV2 and TRBJ1-2; tentatively, D is TRBD1 (6 bases). The CDR3 contains 14 residues. The V and J ends lost 5 bases and 4 bases respectively, with 14 bases between them. The V gene's germline CDR1 is SNHLY and CDR2 FYNNEI. The CDR3 reads CASSNRVVSYGYTF. CDR3 sequence (DNA): TGTGCCAGCAGTAACAGGGTAGTCTCCTATGGCTACACCTTC. The whole variable domain, remainder taken from reference TRBV2 and TRBJ1-2, is EPEVTQTPSHQVTQMGQEVILRCVPISNHLYFYWYRQILGQKVEFLVSFYNNEISEKSEIFDDQFSVERPDGSNFTLKIRSTKLEDSAMYFCASSNRVVSYGYTFGSGTRLTVV.

At least ten counts were recorded for this clonotype. V usage is TRBV7-2 and J usage is TRBJ1-2; 8 positions agree with TRBD1. Germline loops: CDR1 SGHTA, CDR2 FQGNSA. V lost 5 bases to trimming and J lost 6 bases; unmatched junction nucleotides: 14. CDR3 length equals 16 residues. CDR3 protein: CASSQGGQGVSNGYTF. DNA for the CDR3: TGTGCCAGCAGCCAGGGTGGACAGGGAGTCTCTAATGGCTACACCTTC.

Ten or more counts support this clonotype. CDR3 protein: CASSSTGGGIFSLHF. CDR3 coding DNA: TGTGCCAGCTCCTCGACAGGGGGAGGAATTTTTTCCCTCCACTTT. The chain is built from TRBV12-3 or TRBV12-4 and TRBJ1-6; 9 bases line up with TRBD1. The CDR3 sequence is 15 residues long. V gave up 8 bases and J gave up 14 bases; unmatched junction bases: 16.

The chain carries TRBV6-1 and TRBJ2-7; D may be TRBD2 (5 bases). Germline lookup yields CDR1 MNHNS and CDR2 SASEGT. V dropped 6 bases and J dropped 5 bases, with 17 bases sitting between them. The CDR3 is 14 residues long. The CDR3 bases are TGTGCCAGCAGCGCGATGACTATCAGTCACGAGCAGTACTTC. It translates to CASSAMTISHEQYF.

The CDR3 here is CASRQTDSIETQYF. DNA of the CDR3: TGTGCCAGCAGACAAACGGACAGTATTGAGACCCAGTACTTC. This chain joins TRBV28 and TRBJ2-5; TRBD1 is a possible D gene (6 bases). The germline V gene has CDR1 MDHEN and CDR2 SYDVKM. V lost 6 bases and J 5 bases, leaving 16 bases between the germline ends. CDR3 length: 14 residues. The entire variable domain, with the rest obtained from reference TRBV28 and TRBJ2-5, is as follows: DVKVTQSSRYLVKRTGEKVFLECVQDMDHENMFWYRQDPGLGLRLIYFSYDVKMKEKGDIPEGYSVSREKKERFSLILESASTNQTSMYLCASRQTDSIETQYFGPGTRLLVL.

For this clonotype: A junction boundary mismatches the germline segment, possibly from a read error. The J gene is TRBJ1-2, the V gene TRBV30; 7 nucleotides agree with TRBD1. This CDR3 region has 12 residues. The germline CDR1 and CDR2 sequences are GTSNPN and SVGIG (reference sequence). This chain's CDR3 is CACSGSRQGCTF. Here the CDR3 DNA reads TGTGCCTGTAGTGGGAGTCGACAGGGATGCACCTTC. The whole variable domain, filled in from reference TRBV30 and TRBJ1-2, reads SQTIHQWPATLVQPVGSPLSLECTVEGTSNPNLYWYRQAAGRGLQLLFYSVGIGQISSEVPQNLSASRPQDRQFILSSKKLLLSDSGFYLCACSGSRQGCTFGSGTRLTVV.

In its sample, this clonotype is medium-sized. V usage is TRBV11-2 and J usage is TRBJ2-7, with D perhaps given as TRBD1 or TRBD2 (5 bases each). Trimming pared 1 base from V and 3 bases from J, leaving 16 bases between. This CDR3 is built from 16 residues. Germline V gene sequence: CDR1 SGHAT, CDR2 FQNNGV. In DNA, the CDR3 is TGTGCCAGCAGCTTAGGACCCACGGGGACGATCTACGAGCAGTACTTC. This codes for CASSLGPTGTIYEQYF.

Only a few counts were recorded for this clonotype. A read error may explain this, as a much larger clone is one base away. The chain carries TRBV3-1 and TRBJ2-1; TRBD1 is a possible D gene (5 bases). The germline gives CDR1 LGHDT, CDR2 YNNKEL (reference sequence). The CDR3 loop spans 12 amino acids. The CDR3 nucleotides are TGTGCCAACAGCCAAGGGGTCCATGAGCAGTTCTTC. It codes for CANSQGVHEQFF.

This rearrangement joins TRBV6-2 or TRBV6-3 to TRBJ2-7; the match to TRBD1 covers 7 bases. The V gene end was trimmed by 7 bases and the J gene end by 6 bases; junction bases not matched to a gene: 15. This CDR3 has 15 residues. Germline V gene lookup returns CDR1 MNHEY and CDR2 SVGEGT. The CDR3 DNA reads as TGTGCCAGCATCAGGGGGTGGGAGATCATAGGCGAGCAGTACTTC. Translation: CASIRGWEIIGEQYF.

This clonotype was detected many times. The V and J genes are TRBV4-2 and TRBJ1-6; TRBD1 is a possible D gene (6 bases). There are 12 residues in the CDR3. Germline V gene lookup returns CDR1 LGHNA and CDR2 YNFKEQ. The V gene lost 4 bases and the J gene lost 14 bases, with 12 bases spanning the gap. CDR3 DNA sequence: TGTGCCAGCAGCCCGCAGGGGTTAACCCTCCACTTT. Its protein is CASSPQGLTLHF.

V is TRBV19 and J is TRBJ2-7, with D perhaps TRBD1 (6 bases). CDR1 LNHDA and CDR2 SQIVND come from the germline V gene (reference sequence). The V gene lost 1 base and the J gene lost 1 base, with 11 bases spanning the gap. This CDR3 has 15 residues. The CDR3: CASSIGRGSSYEQYF. CDR3 nucleotides: TGTGCCAGTAGTATAGGCAGGGGATCGTCCTACGAGCAGTACTTC. The full variable domain, its missing parts supplied by reference TRBV19 and TRBJ2-7, is DGGITQSPKYLFRKEGQNVTLSCEQNLNHDAMYWYRQDPGQGLRLIYYSQIVNDFQKGDIAEGYSVSREKKESFPLTVTSAQKNPTAFYLCASSIGRGSSYEQYFGPGTRLTVT.

The V gene is TRBV5-1, the J gene TRBJ2-2, with D tentatively TRBD2 (6 bases). Trimming took off 0 bases at V and 6 bases at J, with 18 bases between the two ends. Germline V gene data show CDR1 as SGHRS and CDR2 as YFSETQ. The CDR3 totals 17 residues. CDR3: CASSLVPGLFLSGELFF. The CDR3 DNA is TGCGCCAGCAGCTTGGTTCCTGGACTATTTTTATCCGGGGAGCTGTTTTTT.

In its sample, this clonotype was seen a few times. This chain uses TRBV11-2 with TRBJ1-2; D unresolved. In germline, CDR1 is SGHAT, CDR2 FQNNGV. This CDR3 comprises 13 residues. Trimming stripped 5 bases from V and 3 bases from J, with 10 bases between. In nucleotides, the CDR3 is TGTGCCAGCAGCCCTTCCCCCGACTATGGCTACACCTTC. Encoded protein: CASSPSPDYGYTF.

This clonotype came up a few times. With only one base between it and a far larger clone, this is likely a read error. The chain combines TRBV5-1 with TRBJ1-5, with 7 bases identical to TRBD1. The CDR3 sequence is 16 residues long. Germline loops: CDR1 SGHRS, CDR2 YFSETQ. CDR3 residues: CASSLSPGGGNHPQHF. CDR3 DNA sequence: TGTGCCAGCAGCTTATCTCCAGGAGGGGGCAATCATCCCCAGCATTTT.

This clonotype was recorded at least ten times. The genes are TRBV7-9 and TRBJ2-5; 11 nucleotides match TRBD1. Germline loops: CDR1 SEHNR, CDR2 FQNEAQ (reference sequence). The CDR3 covers 16 residues. V was pared by 5 bases and J by 0 bases, with 5 bases of the junction left unmatched. The CDR3 nucleotides read TGTGCCAGCAGCCGGGGGACAGGGGGGTACCAAGAGACCCAGTACTTC. Amino acids: CASSRGTGGYQETQYF.

The V and J genes are TRBV20-1 and TRBJ1-2, with 8 bases identical to TRBD1. CDR3 length equals 13 residues. Germline loops: CDR1 DFQATT, CDR2 SNEGSKA (reference sequence). V shed 6 bases and J 5 bases; nucleotides not matched to a gene: 8. CDR3 loop: CSARQGAGYGYTF. CDR3 sequence (DNA): TGCAGTGCACGGCAGGGGGCCGGGTATGGCTACACCTTC.

This clonotype was detected ten times or more. This could be a read error, since a much larger clone is one nucleotide away. The missing conserved phenylalanine or tryptophan at the end of this CDR3 makes a read error likely. The chain combines TRBV27 with TRBJ2-2, with D possibly matching TRBD1 (5 bases). Looked up from germline, CDR1 is MNHEY and CDR2 is SMNVEV (reference sequence). The CDR3 covers 16 residues. V gave up 2 bases and J gave up 4 bases, with 14 bases separating them. The DNA for the CDR3 is TGTGCCAGCAGTTTAAGACAGATTTATGGCACCGGGGAGCTGTTTTCT. Translation gives CASSLRQIYGTGELFS.

This clonotype was seen only once. No conserved phenylalanine or tryptophan ends this CDR3, so it is likely a read error. The chain couples TRBV6-1 to TRBJ2-3; 7 bases fit TRBD1. Germline V CDR1 and CDR2: MNHNS, SASEGT. This CDR3 has 17 residues. The V gene end was trimmed by 5 bases and the J gene end by 0 bases; junction bases not matched to a gene: 11. The DNA for the CDR3 is TGTGCCAGCAGTCCAGCCGGTACAGGGGACAGCACAGATACGCAGTATCTT. As protein: CASSPAGTGDSTDTQYL.

This clonotype is medium-sized in the sample. The chain recombines TRBV20-1 with TRBJ2-1; the match to TRBD2 covers 9 bases. From germline, CDR1 is DFQATT and CDR2 SNEGSKA (reference sequence). This CDR3 is 14 amino acids long. V was pared by 3 bases and J by 6 bases, with 6 bases of the junction left unmatched. In DNA form, the CDR3 reads TGCAGTGCTAGTGGTGCGGGAGGGCCCAATGAGCAGTTCTTC. Its translation is CSASGAGGPNEQFF.